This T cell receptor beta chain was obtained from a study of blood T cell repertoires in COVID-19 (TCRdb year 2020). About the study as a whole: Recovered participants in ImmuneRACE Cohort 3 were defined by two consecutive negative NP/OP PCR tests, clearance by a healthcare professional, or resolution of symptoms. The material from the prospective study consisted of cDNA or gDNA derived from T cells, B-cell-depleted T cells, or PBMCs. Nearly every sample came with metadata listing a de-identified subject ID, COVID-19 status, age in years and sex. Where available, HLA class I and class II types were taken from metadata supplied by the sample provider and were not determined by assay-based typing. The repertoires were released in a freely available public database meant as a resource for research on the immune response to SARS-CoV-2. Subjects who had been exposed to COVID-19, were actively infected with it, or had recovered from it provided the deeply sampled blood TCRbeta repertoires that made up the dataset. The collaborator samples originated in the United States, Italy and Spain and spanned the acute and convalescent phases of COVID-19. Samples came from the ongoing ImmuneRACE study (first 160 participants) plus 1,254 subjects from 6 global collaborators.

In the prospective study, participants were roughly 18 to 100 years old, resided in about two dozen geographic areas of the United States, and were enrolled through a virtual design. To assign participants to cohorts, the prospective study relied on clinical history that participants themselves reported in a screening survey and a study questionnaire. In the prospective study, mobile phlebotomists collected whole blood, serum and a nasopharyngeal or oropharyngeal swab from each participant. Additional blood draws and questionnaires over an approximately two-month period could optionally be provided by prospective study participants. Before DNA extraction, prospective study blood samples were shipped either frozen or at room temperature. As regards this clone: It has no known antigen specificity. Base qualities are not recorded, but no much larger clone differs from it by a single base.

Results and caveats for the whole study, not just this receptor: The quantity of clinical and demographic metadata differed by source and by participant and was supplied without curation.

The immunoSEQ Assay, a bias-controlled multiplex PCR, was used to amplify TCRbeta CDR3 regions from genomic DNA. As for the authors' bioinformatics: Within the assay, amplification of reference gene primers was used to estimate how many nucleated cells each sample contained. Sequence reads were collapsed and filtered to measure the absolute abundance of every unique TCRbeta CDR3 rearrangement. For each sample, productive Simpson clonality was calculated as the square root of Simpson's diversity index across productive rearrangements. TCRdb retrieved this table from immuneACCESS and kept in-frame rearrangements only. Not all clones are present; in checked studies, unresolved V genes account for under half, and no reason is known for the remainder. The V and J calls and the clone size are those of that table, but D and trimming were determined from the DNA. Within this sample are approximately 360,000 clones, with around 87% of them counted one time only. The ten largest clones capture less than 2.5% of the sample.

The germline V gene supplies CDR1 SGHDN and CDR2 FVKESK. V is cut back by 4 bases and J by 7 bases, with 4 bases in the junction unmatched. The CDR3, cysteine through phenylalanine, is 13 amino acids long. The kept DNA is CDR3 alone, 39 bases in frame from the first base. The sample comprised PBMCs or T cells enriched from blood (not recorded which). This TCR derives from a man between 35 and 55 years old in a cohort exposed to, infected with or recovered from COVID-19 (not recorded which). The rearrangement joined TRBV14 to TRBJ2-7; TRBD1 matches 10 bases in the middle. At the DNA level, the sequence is TGTGCCAGCAGCCGACAGGGGGCCTGGGAGCAGTACTTC. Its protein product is CASSRQGAWEQYF.